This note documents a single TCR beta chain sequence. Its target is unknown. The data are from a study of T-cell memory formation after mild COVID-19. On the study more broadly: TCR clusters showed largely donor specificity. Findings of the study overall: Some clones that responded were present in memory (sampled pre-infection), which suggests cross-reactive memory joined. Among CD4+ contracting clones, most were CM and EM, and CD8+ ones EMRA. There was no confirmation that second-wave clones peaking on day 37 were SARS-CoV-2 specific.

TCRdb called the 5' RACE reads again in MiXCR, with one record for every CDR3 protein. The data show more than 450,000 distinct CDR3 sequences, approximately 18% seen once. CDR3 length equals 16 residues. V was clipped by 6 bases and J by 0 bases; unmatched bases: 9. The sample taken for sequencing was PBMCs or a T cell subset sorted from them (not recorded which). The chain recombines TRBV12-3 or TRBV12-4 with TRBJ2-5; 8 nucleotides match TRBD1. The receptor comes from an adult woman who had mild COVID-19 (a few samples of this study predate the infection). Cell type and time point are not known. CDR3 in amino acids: CASSPDRGSHQETQYF. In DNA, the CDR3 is TGTGCCAGCAGCCCAGACAGGGGTTCCCACCAAGAGACCCAGTACTTC.